Sequencing of this TCR beta chain was carried out in a study of healthy donors' naive CD4 and CD8 T cells. A linear amplification protocol produced the TCR libraries from around 0.55 ug of total RNA. TCRdb reprocessed the reads with MiXCR, giving one entry per CDR3 protein. Found here are about 200,000 distinct CDR3 sequences, about 74% of them singletons; the top ten hold roughly 2.4%. This CDR3 region has 18 residues. Germline V gene lookup returns CDR1 MNHNY and CDR2 SVGAGI (reference sequence). The V end was cut by 4 bases, the J end by 0 bases, with 19 bases between. This clonotype was counted between two and nine times.

This chain uses TRBV6-6 with TRBJ1-5; possibly TRBD1 for D (5 bases). Sequenced input: naive CD4+ and CD8+ T cells sorted from blood, pooled from several donors. The clonotype comes from a pool of human donors in good health; the sample pools cells from several healthy donors. The CDR3 DNA sequence: TGTGCCAGCAGTTCCGGGACGCGAATTCGGGATAGCAATCAGCCCCAGCATTTT. Translation gives CASSSGTRIRDSNQPQHF.